This T cell receptor (beta chain) stems from a study of graft-versus-host responses after intestinal transplantation. Study outcomes and limitations: GvH clones were found in recipient marrow; some appeared first in ileum or blood.

Graft tissue was processed to release intraepithelial and lamina propria lymphocytes. Some clones are missing from TCRdb's copy, which holds only in-frame ones; the method was immunoSEQ multiplex PCR. This table holds 3,500 to 5,000 clones, 65% to 90% found once. The CDR3 consists of 13 residues. V was clipped by 1 base and J by 7 bases; unmatched bases: 4. Germline values: CDR1 LGHNT, CDR2 FRNRAP. This clone was counted between two and nine times. Its antigen is not identified. This TCR derives from a human patient who received an intestinal transplant, so some T cells may come from the graft donor. The V call is TRBV12-5, the J call TRBJ2-7; 7 nucleotides align to TRBD1. The sequences come from ileum tissue, collected more than 650 days after intestinal transplant. CDR3 sequence (DNA): TGTGCTAGTGGTTTGGACCGCAGGGGGGAGCAGTACTTC. This sequence encodes CASGLDRRGEQYF.